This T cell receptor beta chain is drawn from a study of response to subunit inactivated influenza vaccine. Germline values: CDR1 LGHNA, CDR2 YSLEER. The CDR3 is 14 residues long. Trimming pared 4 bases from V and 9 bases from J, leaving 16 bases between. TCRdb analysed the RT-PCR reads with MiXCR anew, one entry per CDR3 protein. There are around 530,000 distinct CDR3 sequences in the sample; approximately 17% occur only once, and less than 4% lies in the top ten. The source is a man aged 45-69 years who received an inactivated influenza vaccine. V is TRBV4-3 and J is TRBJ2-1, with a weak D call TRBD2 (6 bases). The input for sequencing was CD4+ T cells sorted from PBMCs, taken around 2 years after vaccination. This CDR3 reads CASSPQLALGEQFF. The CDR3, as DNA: TGCGCCAGCAGCCCCCAACTAGCCCTTGGTGAGCAGTTCTTC.